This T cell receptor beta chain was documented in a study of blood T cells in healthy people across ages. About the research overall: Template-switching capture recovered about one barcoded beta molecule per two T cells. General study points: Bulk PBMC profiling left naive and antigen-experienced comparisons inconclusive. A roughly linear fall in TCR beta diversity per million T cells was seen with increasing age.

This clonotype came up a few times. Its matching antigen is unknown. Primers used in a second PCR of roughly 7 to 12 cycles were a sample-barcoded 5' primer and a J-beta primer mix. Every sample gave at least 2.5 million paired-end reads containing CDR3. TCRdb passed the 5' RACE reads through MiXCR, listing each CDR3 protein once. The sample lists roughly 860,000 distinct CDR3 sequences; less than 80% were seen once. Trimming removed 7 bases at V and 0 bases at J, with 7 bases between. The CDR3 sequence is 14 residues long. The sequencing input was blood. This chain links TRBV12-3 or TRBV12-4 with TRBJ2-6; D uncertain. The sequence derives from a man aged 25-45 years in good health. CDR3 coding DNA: TGTGCCAGCACCGTGGTCTCTGGGGCCAACGTCCTGACTTTC. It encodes CASTVVSGANVLTF.